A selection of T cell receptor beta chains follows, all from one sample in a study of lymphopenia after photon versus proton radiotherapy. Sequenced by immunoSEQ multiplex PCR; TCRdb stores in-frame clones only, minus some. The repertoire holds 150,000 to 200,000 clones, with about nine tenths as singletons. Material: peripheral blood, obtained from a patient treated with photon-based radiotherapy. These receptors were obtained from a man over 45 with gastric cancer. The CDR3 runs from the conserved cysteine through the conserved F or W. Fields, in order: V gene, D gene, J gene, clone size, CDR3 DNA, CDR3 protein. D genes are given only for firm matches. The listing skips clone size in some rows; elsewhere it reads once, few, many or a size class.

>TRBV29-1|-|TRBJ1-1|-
TGCAGCGTTGAAGATCTTCATCCGGACACAGGGAACACTGAAGCTTTCTTT
CSVEDLHPDTGNTEAFF
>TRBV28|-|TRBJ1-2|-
TGTGCCAGCAGGACCTCGGACGGGAGCTATGGCTACACCTTC
CASRTSDGSYGYTF
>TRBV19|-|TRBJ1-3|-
TGTGCCAGTACGAGGGCGGAATTCTCTGGAAACACCATATATTTT
CASTRAEFSGNTIYF
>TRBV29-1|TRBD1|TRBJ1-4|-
TGCAGCGCCCCCGGGGACAGTGAATCTGAAAAACTGTTTTTT
CSAPGDSESEKLFF
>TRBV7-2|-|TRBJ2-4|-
TGTGCCAGCAGCTCCCCTGCCGGAGGGTTAGCCAAAAACATTCAGTACTTC
CASSSPAGGLAKNIQYF
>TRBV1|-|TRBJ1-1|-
TGCACCAGCAGCCAAGAAGGTCATAAGAACACTGAAGCTTTCTTT
CTSSQEGHKNTEAFF
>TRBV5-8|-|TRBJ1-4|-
TGTGCCAGCAGCTTGAGGGGGGCCCTCGCAACTAATGAAAAACTGTTTTTT
CASSLRGALATNEKLFF
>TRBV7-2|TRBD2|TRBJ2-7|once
TGTGCCAGCAGCTTAGGCGGGGGGTCCCCTTACGAGCAGTACTTC
CASSLGGGSPYEQYF
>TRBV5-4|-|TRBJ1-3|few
TGTGCCAGCAGCTTGCAGGGATCAGGAAACACCATATATTTT
CASSLQGSGNTIYF
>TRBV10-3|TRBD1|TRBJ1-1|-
TGTGCCATCGCCCGGGACAGGGAGTCTGAAGCTTTCTTT
CAIARDRESEAFF
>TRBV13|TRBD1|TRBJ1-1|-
TGTGCCAGCAGCTGGGGGACAGGGGACACTGAAGCTTTCTTT
CASSWGTGDTEAFF
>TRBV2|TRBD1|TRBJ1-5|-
TGTGCCAGCAGTGACAACAGGGGTTGGAATCAGCCCCAGCATTTT
CASSDNRGWNQPQHF
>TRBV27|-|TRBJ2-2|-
TGTGCCAGCAGGCGGACGGGCACCGGGGAGCTGTTTTTT
CASRRTGTGELFF
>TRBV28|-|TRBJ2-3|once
TGTGCCATCTCCTCCACAGGGAAGAAGACAGATACGCAGTATTTT
CAISSTGKKTDTQYF
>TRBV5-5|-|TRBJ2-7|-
TGTGCCAGCAGCCCCTTTGTGGGAGCGTCTCAGGACGAGCAGTACTTC
CASSPFVGASQDEQYF
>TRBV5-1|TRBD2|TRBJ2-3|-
TGCGCCAGCAGCTTCCTAGCGGGAGAAGATACGCAGTATTTT
CASSFLAGEDTQYF
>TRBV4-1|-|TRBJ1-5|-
TGCGCCAGCAGCCATATTACCGGGCCAGGGAATCAGCCCCAGCATTTT
CASSHITGPGNQPQHF
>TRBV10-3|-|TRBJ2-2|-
TGTGCCATCAGTGAGAACCGTGCGAACACCGGGGAGCTGTTTTTT
CAISENRANTGELFF
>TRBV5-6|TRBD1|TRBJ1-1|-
TGTGCCAGCAGCGGGGGACAGGGGCGGAACACTGAAGCTTTCTTT
CASSGGQGRNTEAFF
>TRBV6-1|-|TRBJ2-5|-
TGTGCCAGCAGCCCCTCCGGGGGTAGGGAGACCCAGTACTTC
CASSPSGGRETQYF
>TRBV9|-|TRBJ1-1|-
TGTGCCAGCAGCGGATGGATTGGAAGTGAAGCTTTCTTT
CASSGWIGSEAFF
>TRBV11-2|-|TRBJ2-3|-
TGTGCCAGCAGCTCCCCTCAAGTTCCGAGCACAGATACGCAGTATTTT
CASSSPQVPSTDTQYF
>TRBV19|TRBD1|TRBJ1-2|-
TGTGCCAGTATAGGTCTAAACGCAGGGGGCTATGGCTACACCTTC
CASIGLNAGGYGYTF
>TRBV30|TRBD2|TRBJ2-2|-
TGTGCCTGGAGTGTACTGGGACTAGCGGGAGCCCCGGGCACCGGGGAGCTGTTTTTT
CAWSVLGLAGAPGTGELFF
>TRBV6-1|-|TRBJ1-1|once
TGTGCCAGCAGTGAAAGAGGAGGCACTGAAGCTTTCTTT
CASSERGGTEAFF
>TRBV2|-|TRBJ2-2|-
TGTGCCACCCAGGGACTACCCGGGGGCGGGAGCACCGGGGAGCTGTTTTTT
CATQGLPGGGSTGELFF
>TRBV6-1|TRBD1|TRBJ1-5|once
TGTGCCAGCAGTGGGGGGGACAGTTCTAGCAATCAGCCCCAGCATTTT
CASSGGDSSSNQPQHF
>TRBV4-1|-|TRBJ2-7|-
TGCGCCAGCAGCCGCCCGGGAGTAAGCCACGAGCAGTACTTC
CASSRPGVSHEQYF
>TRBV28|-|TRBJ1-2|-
TGTGCCAGCAGTCAACCACAGGGAAACTATGGCTACACCTTC
CASSQPQGNYGYTF
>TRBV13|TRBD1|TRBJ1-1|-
TGTGCCAGCAGCGCGGGACAGGGCGGCGCTGAAGCTTTCTTT
CASSAGQGGAEAFF
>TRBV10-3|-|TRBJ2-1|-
TGTGCCATCAGTGAGTCCTGGAGCGGATACAATGAGCAGTTCTTC
CAISESWSGYNEQFF
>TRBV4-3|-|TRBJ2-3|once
TGCGCCAGCAGCCAAGAGTCGGGCGAAGATACGCAGTATTTT
CASSQESGEDTQYF
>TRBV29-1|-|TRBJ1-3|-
TGCAGCGTTAGCCTGGTCTCTGGAAACACCATATATTTT
CSVSLVSGNTIYF
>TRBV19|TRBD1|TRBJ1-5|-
TGTGCCAGTAGTATCCCCGGACAGGGGCCAAGCAATCAGCCCCAGCATTTT
CASSIPGQGPSNQPQHF
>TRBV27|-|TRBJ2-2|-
TGTGCCAGCAGTTCCCAGGGAGCCGCGAACACCGGGGAGCTGTTTTTT
CASSSQGAANTGELFF
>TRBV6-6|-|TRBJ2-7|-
TGTGCCAGCAGTTTATTAAGTGGGCGCTACGAGCAGTACTTC
CASSLLSGRYEQYF
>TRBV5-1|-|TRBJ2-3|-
TGCGCCAGCAGCTTGGGCTGGCAGATCACAGATACGCAGTATTTT
CASSLGWQITDTQYF
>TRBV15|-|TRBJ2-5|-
TGTGCCACCAGTAGTTTTGCGGTTCAAGAGACCCAGTACTTC
CATSSFAVQETQYF
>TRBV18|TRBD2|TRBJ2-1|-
TGTGCCAGCTCACCTCCTAGCGGGAGGGCCTACAATGAGCAGTTCTTC
CASSPPSGRAYNEQFF
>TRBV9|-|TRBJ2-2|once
TGTGCCAGCAGACGGAGTTCCGACACCGGGGAGCTGTTTTTT
CASRRSSDTGELFF
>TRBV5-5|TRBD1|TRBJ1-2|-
TGTGCCAGCAGCCCCCGGACAGGGAACCGAGGCTACACCTTC
CASSPRTGNRGYTF
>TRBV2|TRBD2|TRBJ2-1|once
TGTGCCAGCAGTGGAAGAAGGACTAGCGGTTACAATGAGCAGTTCTTC
CASSGRRTSGYNEQFF
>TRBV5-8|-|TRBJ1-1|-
TGTGCCAGCACTAGGGTGAACACTGAAGCTTTCTTT
CASTRVNTEAFF
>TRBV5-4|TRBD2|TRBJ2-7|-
TGTGCCAGCAGCAAAAGCGGGAGGACGTATGGTGAGCAGTACTTC
CASSKSGRTYGEQYF
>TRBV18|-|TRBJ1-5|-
TGTGCCAGCTCACCGGGCAGTCTGGATCAGCCCCAGCATTTT
CASSPGSLDQPQHF
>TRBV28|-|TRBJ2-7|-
TGTGCCAGCAGTCGGGACACTAACTCCTACGAGCAGTACTTC
CASSRDTNSYEQYF
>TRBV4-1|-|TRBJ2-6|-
TGCGCCAGCAGCCATATAGGGACCTCTGGGGCCAACGTCCTGACTTTC
CASSHIGTSGANVLTF
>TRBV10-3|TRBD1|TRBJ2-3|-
TGTGCCACCGGACAGGGACCACTTACAGATACGCAGTATTTT
CATGQGPLTDTQYF
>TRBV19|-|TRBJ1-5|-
TGTGCCAGTAGTCTCCGGACGGATAGCAATCAGCCCCAGCATTTT
CASSLRTDSNQPQHF
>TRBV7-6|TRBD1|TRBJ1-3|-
TGTGCCAGCAGCGTGGAGGGGGCCCAAGTCTCTGGAAACACCATATATTTT
CASSVEGAQVSGNTIYF
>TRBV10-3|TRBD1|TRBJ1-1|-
TGTGCCATCAGCCCGGACAGGGAGACTGAAGCTTTCTTT
CAISPDRETEAFF
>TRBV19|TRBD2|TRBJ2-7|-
TGTGCCAGTAGTATCTCCGGGACTAGCGGGAGTTACGAGCAGTACTTC
CASSISGTSGSYEQYF
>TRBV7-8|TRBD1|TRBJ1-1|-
TGTGCCAGCAGCGGGAGGACAGGGGAAGTTCAAATGGACACTGAAGCTTTCTTT
CASSGRTGEVQMDTEAFF
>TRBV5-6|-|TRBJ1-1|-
TGTGCCAGCAGCTTGAACCAGGGGTTGAACACTGAAGCTTTCTTT
CASSLNQGLNTEAFF